This TCR beta chain was recorded in a study of T cell repertoires in cytomegalovirus infection. TCRdb redid the calling of the reads with MiXCR, one entry per CDR3 protein. The data hold hundreds of thousands of distinct CDR3 sequences, with roughly 17% observed a single time. Per germline, CDR1 SEHNR and CDR2 FQNEAQ (reference sequence). Trimming pared 4 bases from V and 2 bases from J, leaving 19 bases between. The CDR3 contains 17 residues. This clonotype showed up many times. The receptor's source is a human donor in good health (CMV status not recorded). Some clones in this sample may be carry-over from other donors' samples. J is TRBJ2-3 and V is TRBV7-9, with a tentative D call TRBD2 (5 bases). The sequenced sample consisted of PBMCs. The CDR3 coding sequence is TGTGCCAGCAGCTCCCGAGGAGCGGCCAAATTCACAGATACGCAGTATTTT. Translated, it gives CASSSRGAAKFTDTQYF.